The sequence of this TCR beta chain was determined in a study of response to subunit inactivated influenza vaccine. The CDR3 totals 15 residues. Germline-derived CDR1 and CDR2 are SSHAT and FNYEAQ (reference sequence). The V gene end was trimmed by 1 base and the J gene end by 3 bases; junction bases not matched to a gene: 4. Study observations and caveats: It was the authors' suggestion that each seasonal influenza vaccination recruits few new T cells.

On this clonotype: The antigen is undetermined.

MiXCR was run by TCRdb on the RT-PCR reads, yielding one entry per CDR3 protein. Of over 400,000 distinct CDR3 sequences listed, over 10% were seen once; the top ten hold roughly 14%. This clonotype was sampled from a man aged 50-59 years who received an inactivated influenza vaccine. The gene calls are TRBV7-7 and TRBJ2-5; 8 positions agree with TRBD2. Sequences were derived from PBMCs from blood, sampled 45 days after vaccination. In nucleotides, the CDR3 is TGTGCCAGCAGCTTAGGTAGCGGGGACAAAGAGACCCAGTACTTC. Its translation is CASSLGSGDKETQYF.